These 18 T cell receptor beta chains were all obtained from the same sample, sequenced in a study of T cells in Graves' hyperthyroidism and ophthalmopathy. From RNA transcripts, TCR beta CDR3 regions were amplified. First-round RT-PCR of the TCR CDR3 relied on the HTBI primer set. TCRdb processed the multiplex PCR reads anew with MiXCR; each CDR3 protein has one entry. Here the sample spans hundreds of thousands of distinct CDR3 sequences, around 15% being singletons. The material sequenced was blood. These receptor sequences come from a woman aged 18-29 years with Graves' hyperthyroidism.

This clonotype was detected ten times or more. The chain couples TRBV4-1 to TRBJ2-5, with D perhaps matching TRBD1 (6 bases). Germline CDR1 is MGHRA and CDR2 is YSYEKL. V was shortened by 2 bases and J by 4 bases, with 14 bases between the two germline ends. This CDR3 is 15 amino acids long. In DNA, the CDR3 is TGCGCCAGCAGCCAAATCCAGGGGCTGGGAGAGACCCAGTACTTC. Its translation is CASSQIQGLGETQYF.

This clonotype showed up just a few times. The chain uses TRBV5-5 and TRBJ2-6; 8 positions agree with TRBD1. Germline trimming cut 4 bases from V and 1 base from J; bases unmatched to any gene: 13. The CDR3 spans 19 residues. CDR1 and CDR2 from the germline V gene are SGHKS and YYEKEE (reference sequence). CDR3 nucleotide sequence: TGTGCCAGCAGCCTGTTGGAACGGACAGGGCTGTCTGGGGCCAACGTCCTGACTTTC. Translating it yields CASSLLERTGLSGANVLTF.

The chain links TRBV4-2 to TRBJ1-5, with a tentative D call TRBD1 (5 bases). Trimming removed 0 bases from V and 9 bases from J, with 12 bases in between. The CDR3 has 14 amino acids. From germline, CDR1 is LGHNA and CDR2 YNFKEQ. The CDR3 protein is CASSQDPGPGPQHF. The CDR3 DNA sequence: TGTGCCAGCAGCCAAGATCCAGGGCCAGGGCCCCAGCATTTT.

Ten or more counts support this clonotype. The chain has TRBV6-1 and TRBJ2-1, with TRBD2 matching 8 bases. Trimming at V came to 8 bases and at J to 0 bases, leaving 6 bases not matched to a gene. Germline V gene data show CDR1 as MNHNS and CDR2 as SASEGT. The CDR3 is 15 residues long. The CDR3 here is CASWPGTSSYNEQFF. As DNA, the CDR3 is TGTGCCAGCTGGCCCGGGACTAGCTCCTACAATGAGCAGTTCTTC.

This chain connects TRBV11-2 to TRBJ2-7; D may be TRBD2 (7 bases). Trimming took off 1 base at V and 7 bases at J, with 20 bases between the two ends. Germline V gives CDR1 SGHAT, CDR2 FQNNGV. The CDR3 runs 16 residues. CDR3 sequence reads: CASSLVVWRGTFEQYF. Here the CDR3 DNA reads TGTGCCAGCAGCTTAGTGGTTTGGCGGGGGACATTTGAGCAGTACTTC.

This clonotype was seen a few times. The chain uses TRBV25-1 and TRBJ2-2; a weak D match, TRBD1 (6 bases). Trimming removed 5 bases from V and 2 bases from J, with 15 bases in between. CDR1 MGHDK and CDR2 SYGVNS come from the germline V gene. CDR3 length: 16 amino acids. The CDR3 reads CASSLWGQGNTGELFF. The CDR3 DNA sequence: TGTGCCAGCAGTTTGTGGGGGCAGGGAAACACCGGGGAGCTGTTTTTT.

At least ten counts were recorded for this clonotype. The rearrangement links TRBV12-3 or TRBV12-4 to TRBJ1-2; D not resolved. Trimming shortened V by 8 bases and J by 5 bases, and 21 bases separated the two germline ends. This CDR3 is 15 amino acids long. CDR3 in DNA: TGTGCCAGCGTATTAGACCCGGAGACGTTATATGGCTACACCTTC. Protein sequence: CASVLDPETLYGYTF.

The rearrangement joins TRBV30 to TRBJ2-7, with D perhaps matching TRBD1 (5 bases). The CDR3 totals 15 residues. The V gene's germline CDR1 is GTSNPN and CDR2 SVGIG (reference sequence). The germline V and J ends were trimmed by 1 base and 2 bases, with 15 bases remaining between them. DNA for the CDR3: TGTGCCTGGAGTGGAAATCCGCAGGGAACCTACGAGCAGTACTTC. Translated: CAWSGNPQGTYEQYF.

This clonotype was observed a handful of times. The chain is built from TRBV28 and TRBJ2-1; the match to TRBD2 covers 12 bases. Germline-derived CDR1 and CDR2 are MDHEN and SYDVKM. J lost 5 bases, V lost 2 bases, and 4 bases had no gene match. The CDR3 has 16 residues. The CDR3 region is CASSLLRLAGDNEQFF. The CDR3 DNA follows: TGTGCCAGCAGTTTACTTCGACTAGCGGGAGACAATGAGCAGTTCTTC.

The J gene is TRBJ1-5, the V gene TRBV7-9; D is unclear. Germline V gives CDR1 SEHNR, CDR2 FQNEAQ (reference sequence). The V end was cut by 3 bases, the J end by 6 bases, with 6 bases between. The CDR3 length is 12 residues. The CDR3 DNA sequence: TGTGCCAGCAGCTTCTCCAGTCAGCCCCAGCATTTT. Translating it yields CASSFSSQPQHF.

The chain links TRBV11-3 to TRBJ2-7; 10 nucleotides agree with TRBD2. With V trimmed by 5 bases and J by 2 bases, 6 bases remained unmatched. Per the germline V gene, CDR1 is SGHNT and CDR2 is YENEEA. The CDR3 is made up of 15 amino acids. As DNA, the CDR3 is TGTGCCAGCAGCCTCGCTAGCGGGAGACCCTACGAGCAGTACTTC. Its translation is CASSLASGRPYEQYF.

This sequence joins TRBV7-3 and TRBJ2-2; D is uncertain. V dropped 5 bases and J dropped 10 bases, with 11 bases sitting between them. This CDR3 region has 12 residues. Germline assignment: CDR1 SGHTA and CDR2 FQGTGA. The CDR3 spells CASSLASEELFF. The DNA for the CDR3 is TGTGCCAGCAGCCTCGCTTCTGAGGAGCTGTTTTTT.

This clonotype was counted many times. The chain has TRBV7-9 and TRBJ2-3; D not resolved. The CDR3 sequence is 14 residues long. V shed 5 bases and J shed 5 bases, with 14 bases lying between them. Germline V gene sequence: CDR1 SEHNR, CDR2 FQNEAQ (reference sequence). The CDR3 is CASSPTGRRDTQYF. The CDR3 bases are TGTGCCAGCAGCCCCACCGGCAGAAGAGATACGCAGTATTTT.

This clonotype has just a few counts. The rearrangement links TRBV13 to TRBJ2-5, with TRBD1 identical over 9 bases. From germline, CDR1 is PRHDT and CDR2 FYEKMQ (reference sequence). This CDR3 spans 14 amino acids. The ends lost 7 bases at V and 3 bases at J; junction bases unmatched: 6. The CDR3 DNA reads as TGTGCCAGCAACCACCGGGACAGGGAAGAGACCCAGTACTTC. This codes for CASNHRDREETQYF.

This chain joins TRBV20-1 and TRBJ2-3, with D tentatively TRBD2 (5 bases). This CDR3 is built from 12 residues. Germline assignment: CDR1 DFQATT and CDR2 SNEGSKA (reference sequence). V lost 6 bases and J 1 base, leaving 8 bases between the germline ends. In DNA form, the CDR3 reads TGCAGTGCGGTCGGGGGCACAGATACGCAGTATTTT. It yields the protein CSAVGGTDTQYF.

This clonotype has ten or more counts. V gene TRBV12-5 combines with J gene TRBJ2-1; 8 bases line up with TRBD1. This CDR3 contains 18 residues. CDR1 is LGHNT, CDR2 FRNRAP, per germline. V lost 1 base and J lost 6; bases outside the gene matches: 14. CDR3 DNA sequence: TGTGCTAGTGGTTTGGCGGCCCTGACAGGGGTTGCTCCCAATGAGCAGTTCTTC. This codes for CASGLAALTGVAPNEQFF.

J is TRBJ1-1 and V is TRBV19, with D unresolved. With 3 bases removed from V and 2 bases from J, the gap between germline ends came to 16 bases. There are 16 residues in the CDR3. Germline V gene data show CDR1 as LNHDA and CDR2 as SQIVND (reference sequence). CDR3 protein: CASSIHPSLVNTEAFF. CDR3 in DNA: TGTGCCAGTAGTATTCATCCCTCACTTGTTAACACTGAAGCTTTCTTT.

The chain recombines TRBV6-2 or TRBV6-3 with TRBJ2-1; maybe TRBD2 (5 bases). This CDR3 is built from 15 residues. In germline, CDR1 is MNHEY, CDR2 SVGEGT. Trimming pared 7 bases from V and 7 bases from J, leaving 20 bases between. The CDR3 DNA sequence: TGTGCCAGCACCTCGAGGGTGGTTCAATTGAATGAGCAGTTCTTC. It is translated as CASTSRVVQLNEQFF.